This TCR beta chain is drawn from a study of monozygotic twins with inflammatory bowel disease. From the 5' RACE reads, TCRdb lists one entry per CDR3 protein and no DNA. The sample's table shows some 210,000 distinct CDR3 sequences. The CDR3 contains 13 residues. CDR1 SNHLY and CDR2 FYNNEI come from the germline V gene. The sample taken for sequencing was blood. The chain links TRBV2 to TRBJ1-3. This receptor was taken from a human donor with ulcerative colitis or Crohn's disease, or a healthy co-twin of an affected twin (not recorded which). CDR3 sequence: CASSYSVGNTIYF.